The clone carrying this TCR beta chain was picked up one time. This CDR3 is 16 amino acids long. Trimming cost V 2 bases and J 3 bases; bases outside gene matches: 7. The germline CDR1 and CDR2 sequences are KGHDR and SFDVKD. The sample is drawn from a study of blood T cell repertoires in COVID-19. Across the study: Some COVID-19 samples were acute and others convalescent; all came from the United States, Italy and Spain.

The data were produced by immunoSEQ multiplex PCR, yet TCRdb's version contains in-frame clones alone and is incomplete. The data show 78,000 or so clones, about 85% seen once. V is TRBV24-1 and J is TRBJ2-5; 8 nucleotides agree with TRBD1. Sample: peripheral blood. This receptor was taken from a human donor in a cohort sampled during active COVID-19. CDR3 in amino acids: CATSDSTGGKKETQYF. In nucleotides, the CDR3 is TGTGCCACCAGTGATTCCACAGGGGGTAAGAAAGAGACCCAGTACTTC.